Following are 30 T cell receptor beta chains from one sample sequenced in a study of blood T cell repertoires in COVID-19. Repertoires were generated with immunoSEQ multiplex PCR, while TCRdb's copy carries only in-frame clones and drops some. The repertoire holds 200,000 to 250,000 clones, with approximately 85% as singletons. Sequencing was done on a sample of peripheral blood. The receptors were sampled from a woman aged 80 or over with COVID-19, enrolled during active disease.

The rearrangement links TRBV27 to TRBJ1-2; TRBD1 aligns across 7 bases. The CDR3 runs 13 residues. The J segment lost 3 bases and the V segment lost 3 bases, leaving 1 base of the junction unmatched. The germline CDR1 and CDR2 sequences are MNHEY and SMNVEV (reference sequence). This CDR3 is CASSFRGHYGYTF. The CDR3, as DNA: TGTGCCAGCAGTTTTAGGGGGCACTATGGCTACACCTTC.

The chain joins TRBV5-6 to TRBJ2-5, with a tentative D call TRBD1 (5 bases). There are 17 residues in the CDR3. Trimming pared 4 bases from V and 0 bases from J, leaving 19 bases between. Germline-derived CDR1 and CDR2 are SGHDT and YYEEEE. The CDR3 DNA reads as TGTGCCAGCAGCCCTGGAGTAGCAGGGAAGTACCAAGAGACCCAGTACTTC. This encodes CASSPGVAGKYQETQYF.

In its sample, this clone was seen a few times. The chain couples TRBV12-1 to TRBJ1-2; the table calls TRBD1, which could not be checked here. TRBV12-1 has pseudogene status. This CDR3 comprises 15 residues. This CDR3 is CASSSGGQGTDGYTF. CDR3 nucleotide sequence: TGTGCCAGCAGCTCGGGGGGACAGGGGACCGATGGCTACACCTTC.

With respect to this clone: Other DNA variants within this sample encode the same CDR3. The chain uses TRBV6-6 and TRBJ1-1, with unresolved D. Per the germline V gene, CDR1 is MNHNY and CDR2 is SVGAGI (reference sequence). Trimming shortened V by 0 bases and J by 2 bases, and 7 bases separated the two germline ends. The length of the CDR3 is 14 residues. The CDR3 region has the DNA TGTGCCAGCAGTTACTCGGAGGCCAACACTGAAGCTTTCTTT. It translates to CASSYSEANTEAFF.

The chain's CDR3 is CASSPQLQGNEQYF. CDR3 DNA sequence: TGTGCCAGCAGCCCGCAATTACAGGGGAACGAGCAGTACTTC. The V gene is TRBV5-5, the J gene TRBJ2-7; 7 bases map to TRBD1. Per germline, CDR1 SGHKS and CDR2 YYEKEE (reference sequence). With V trimmed by 4 bases and J by 5 bases, 9 bases remained unmatched. The CDR3 is 14 amino acids.

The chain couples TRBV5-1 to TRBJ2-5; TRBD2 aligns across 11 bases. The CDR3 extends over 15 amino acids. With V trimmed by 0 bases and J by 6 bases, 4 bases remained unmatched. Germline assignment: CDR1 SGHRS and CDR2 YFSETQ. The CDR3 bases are TGCGCCAGCAGCTTGGCCGGACTAGCGGGTCAGACCCAGTACTTC. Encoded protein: CASSLAGLAGQTQYF.

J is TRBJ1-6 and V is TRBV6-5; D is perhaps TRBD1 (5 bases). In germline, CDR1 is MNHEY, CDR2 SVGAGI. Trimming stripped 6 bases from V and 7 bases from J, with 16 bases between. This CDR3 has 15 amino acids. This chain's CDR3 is CASRPDSRENSPLHF. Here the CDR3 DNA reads TGTGCCAGCAGACCCGACAGCCGCGAAAATTCACCCCTCCACTTT.

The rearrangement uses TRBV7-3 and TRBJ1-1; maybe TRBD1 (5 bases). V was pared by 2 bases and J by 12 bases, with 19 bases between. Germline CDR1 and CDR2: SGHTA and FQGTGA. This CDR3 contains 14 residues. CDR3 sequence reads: CASSLSSSATEPFF. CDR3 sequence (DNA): TGTGCCAGCAGCTTATCGTCTAGCGCGACAGAACCTTTCTTT. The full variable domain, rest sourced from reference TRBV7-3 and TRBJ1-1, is GAGVSQTPSNKVTEKGKYVELRCDPISGHTALYWYRQSLGQGPEFLIYFQGTGAADDSGLPNDRFFAVRPEGSVSTLKIQRTERGDSAVYLCASSLSSSATEPFFGQGTRLTVV.

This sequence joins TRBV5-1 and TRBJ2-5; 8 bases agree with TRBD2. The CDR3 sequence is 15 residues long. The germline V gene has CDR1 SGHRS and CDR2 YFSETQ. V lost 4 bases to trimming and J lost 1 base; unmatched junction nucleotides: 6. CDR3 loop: CASSAGGGTQETQYF. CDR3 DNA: TGCGCCAGCAGCGCGGGAGGCGGGACCCAAGAGACCCAGTACTTC. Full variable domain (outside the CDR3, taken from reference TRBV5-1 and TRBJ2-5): KAGVTQTPRYLIKTRGQQVTLSCSPISGHRSVSWYQQTPGQGLQFLFEYFSETQRNKGNFPGRFSGRQFSNSRSEMNVSTLELGDSALYLCASSAGGGTQETQYFGPGTRLLVL.

CDR3 sequence (DNA): TGTGCCACCAGTGATTCGACAGGGTTGAACACTGAAGCTTTCTTT. It yields the protein CATSDSTGLNTEAFF. The chain uses TRBV24-1 and TRBJ1-1; 7 bases agree with TRBD1. The CDR3 covers 15 residues. Germline V lookup: CDR1 KGHDR, CDR2 SFDVKD. Germline trimming cut 2 bases from V and 0 bases from J; bases unmatched to any gene: 2.

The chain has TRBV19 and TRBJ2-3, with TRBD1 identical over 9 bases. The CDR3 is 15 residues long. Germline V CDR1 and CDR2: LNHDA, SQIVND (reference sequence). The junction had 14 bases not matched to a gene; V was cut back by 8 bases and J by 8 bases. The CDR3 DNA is TGTGCCAGTTCGATTGGGGACAGGGTTTCAGGTACGCAGTATTTT. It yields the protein CASSIGDRVSGTQYF.

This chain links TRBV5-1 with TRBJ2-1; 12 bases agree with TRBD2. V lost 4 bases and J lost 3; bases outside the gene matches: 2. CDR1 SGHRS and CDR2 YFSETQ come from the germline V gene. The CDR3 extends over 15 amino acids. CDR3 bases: TGCGCCAGCAGCGCACTAGCGGGGGGCTACAATGAGCAGTTCTTC. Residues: CASSALAGGYNEQFF.

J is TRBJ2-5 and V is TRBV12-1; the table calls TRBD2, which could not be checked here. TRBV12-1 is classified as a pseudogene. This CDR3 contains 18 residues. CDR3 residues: CASSFVVTLAGVKETQYF. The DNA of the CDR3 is TGTGCCAGCAGCTTTGTTGTAACACTAGCGGGGGTCAAAGAGACCCAGTACTTC.

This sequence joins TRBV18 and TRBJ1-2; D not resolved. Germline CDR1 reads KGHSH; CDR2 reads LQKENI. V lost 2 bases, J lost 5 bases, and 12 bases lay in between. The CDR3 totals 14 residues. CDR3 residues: CASSPETNVYGYTF. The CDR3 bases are TGTGCCAGCTCACCAGAGACAAATGTATATGGCTACACCTTC.

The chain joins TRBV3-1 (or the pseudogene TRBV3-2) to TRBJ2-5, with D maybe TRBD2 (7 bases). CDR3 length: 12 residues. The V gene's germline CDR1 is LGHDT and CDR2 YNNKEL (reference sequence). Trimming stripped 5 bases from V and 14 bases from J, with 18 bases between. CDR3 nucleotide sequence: TGTGCCAGCAGCATGGGGGCGGGGGCCATTTACTTC. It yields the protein CASSMGAGAIYF.

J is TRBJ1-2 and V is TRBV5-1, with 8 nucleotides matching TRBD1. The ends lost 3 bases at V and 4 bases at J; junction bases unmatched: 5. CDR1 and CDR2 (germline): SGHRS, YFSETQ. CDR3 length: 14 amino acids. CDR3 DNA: TGCGCCAGCAGCTCGGGACAGGAGACCTATGGCTACACCTTC. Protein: CASSSGQETYGYTF.

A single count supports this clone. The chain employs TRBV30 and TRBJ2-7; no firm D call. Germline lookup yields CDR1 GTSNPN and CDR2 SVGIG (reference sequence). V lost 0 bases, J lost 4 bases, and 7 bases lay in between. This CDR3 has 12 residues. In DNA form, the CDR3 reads TGTGCCTGGAGTGTACCCGAGTACGAGCAGTACGTC. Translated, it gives CAWSVPEYEQYV.

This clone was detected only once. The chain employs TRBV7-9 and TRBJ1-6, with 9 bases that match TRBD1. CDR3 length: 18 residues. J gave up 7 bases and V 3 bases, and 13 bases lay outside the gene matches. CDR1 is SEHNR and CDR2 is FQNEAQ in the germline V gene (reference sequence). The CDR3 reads CASSFSLGQGILNSPLHF. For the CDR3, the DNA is TGTGCCAGCAGCTTTTCCTTGGGACAGGGAATTTTGAATTCACCCCTCCACTTT.

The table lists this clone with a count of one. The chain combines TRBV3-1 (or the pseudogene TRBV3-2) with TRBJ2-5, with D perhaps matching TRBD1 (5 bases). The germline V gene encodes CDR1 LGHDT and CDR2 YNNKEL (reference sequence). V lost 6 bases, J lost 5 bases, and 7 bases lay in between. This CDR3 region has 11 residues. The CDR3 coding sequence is TGTGCCAGCAGGGGGCGGGAGACCCAGTACTTC. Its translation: CASRGRETQYF.

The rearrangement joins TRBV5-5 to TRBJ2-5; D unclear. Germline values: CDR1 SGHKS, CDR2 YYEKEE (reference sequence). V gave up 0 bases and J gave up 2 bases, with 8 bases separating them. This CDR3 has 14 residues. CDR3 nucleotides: TGTGCCAGCAGCTTGGTACAAATACAAGAGACCCAGTACTTC. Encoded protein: CASSLVQIQETQYF. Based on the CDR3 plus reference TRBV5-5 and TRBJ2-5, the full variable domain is DAGVTQSPTHLIKTRGQQVTLRCSPISGHKSVSWYQQVLGQGPQFIFQYYEKEERGRGNFPDRFSARQFPNYSSELNVNALLLGDSALYLCASSLVQIQETQYFGPGTRLLVL.

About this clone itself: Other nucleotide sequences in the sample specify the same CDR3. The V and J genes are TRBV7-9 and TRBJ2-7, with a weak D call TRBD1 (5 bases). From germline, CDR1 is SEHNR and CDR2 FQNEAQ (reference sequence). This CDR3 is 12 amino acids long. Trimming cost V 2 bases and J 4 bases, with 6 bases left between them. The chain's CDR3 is CASSLQGYEQYF. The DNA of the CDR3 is TGTGCCAGCAGCTTACAGGGATACGAGCAGTACTTC.

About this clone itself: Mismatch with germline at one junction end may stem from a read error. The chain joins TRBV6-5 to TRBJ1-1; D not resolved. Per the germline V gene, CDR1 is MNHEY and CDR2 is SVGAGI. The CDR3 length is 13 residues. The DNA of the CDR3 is TGTGTCAGCCCGAGGGAGCGTGGCACTGAAGCTTTCTTT. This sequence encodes CVSPRERGTEAFF.

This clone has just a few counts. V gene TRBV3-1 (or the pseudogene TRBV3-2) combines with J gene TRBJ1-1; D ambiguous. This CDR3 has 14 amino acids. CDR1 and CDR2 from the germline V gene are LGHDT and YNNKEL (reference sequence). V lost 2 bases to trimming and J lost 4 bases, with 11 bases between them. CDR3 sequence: CASSQRRDLTEAFF. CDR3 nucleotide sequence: TGTGCCAGCAGCCAACGGCGGGATCTCACTGAAGCTTTCTTT.

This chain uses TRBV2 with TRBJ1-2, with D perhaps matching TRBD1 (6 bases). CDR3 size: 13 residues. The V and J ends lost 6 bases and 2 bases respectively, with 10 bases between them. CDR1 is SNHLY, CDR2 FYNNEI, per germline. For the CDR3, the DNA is TGTGCCAGCAGGGACAGAATCAACTATGGCTACACCTTC. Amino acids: CASRDRINYGYTF.

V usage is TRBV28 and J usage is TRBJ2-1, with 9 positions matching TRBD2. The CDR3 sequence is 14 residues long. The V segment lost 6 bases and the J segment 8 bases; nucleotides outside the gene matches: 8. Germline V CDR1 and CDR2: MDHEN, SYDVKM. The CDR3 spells CASSRAGGVYEQFF. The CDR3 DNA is TGTGCCAGCAGCAGAGCGGGGGGAGTATATGAGCAGTTCTTC.

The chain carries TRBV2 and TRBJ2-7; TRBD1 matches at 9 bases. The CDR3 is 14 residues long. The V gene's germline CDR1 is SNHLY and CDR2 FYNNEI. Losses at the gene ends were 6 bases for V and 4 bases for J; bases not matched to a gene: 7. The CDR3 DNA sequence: TGTGCCAGCAGAGCCGGGACAGGGAAGTACGAGCAGTACGTC. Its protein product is CASRAGTGKYEQYV.

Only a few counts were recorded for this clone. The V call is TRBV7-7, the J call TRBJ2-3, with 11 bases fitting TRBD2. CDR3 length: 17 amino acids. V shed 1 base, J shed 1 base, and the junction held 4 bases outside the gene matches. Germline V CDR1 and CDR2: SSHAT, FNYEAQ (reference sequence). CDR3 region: CASSLGMTSGGTDTQYF. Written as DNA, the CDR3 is TGTGCCAGCAGCTTAGGGATGACTAGCGGGGGCACAGATACGCAGTATTTT. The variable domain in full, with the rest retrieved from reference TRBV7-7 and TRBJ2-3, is GAGVSQSPRYKVTKRGQDVTLRCDPISSHATLYWYQQALGQGPEFLTYFNYEAQPDKSGLPSDRFSAERPEGSISTLTIQRTEQRDSAMYRCASSLGMTSGGTDTQYFGPGTRLTVL.

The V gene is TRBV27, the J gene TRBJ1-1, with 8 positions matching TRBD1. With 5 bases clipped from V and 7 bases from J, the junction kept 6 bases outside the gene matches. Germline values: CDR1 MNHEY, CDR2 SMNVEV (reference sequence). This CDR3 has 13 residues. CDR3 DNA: TGTGCCAGCAGTCGCGGACAGGGTGGTGAAGCTTTCTTT. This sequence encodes CASSRGQGGEAFF.

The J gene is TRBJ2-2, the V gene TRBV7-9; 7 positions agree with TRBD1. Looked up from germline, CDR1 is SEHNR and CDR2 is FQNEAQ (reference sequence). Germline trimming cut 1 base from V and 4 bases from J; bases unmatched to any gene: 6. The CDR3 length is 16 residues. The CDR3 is CASSLDLTGITGELFF. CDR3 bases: TGTGCCAGCAGCTTAGATTTGACAGGGATCACCGGGGAGCTGTTTTTT.

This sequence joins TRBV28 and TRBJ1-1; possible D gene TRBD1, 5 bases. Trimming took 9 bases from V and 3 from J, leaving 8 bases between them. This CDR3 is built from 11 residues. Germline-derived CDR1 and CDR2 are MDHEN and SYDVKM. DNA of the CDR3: TGTGCCAGTTCGGGGGACACTGAAGCTTTCTTT. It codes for CASSGDTEAFF.